Presented here are 13 T cell receptor beta chains from one specimen sequenced in a study of cytomegalovirus exposure and HLA in healthy donors. Vbeta (60) and Jbeta (13) primers were used in the PCR. Here immunoSEQ multiplex PCR was the method, and the copy in TCRdb shows in-frame clones only, minus some. Seen here are about 140,000 clones, around 80% observed once, and the top ten hold over 2%. The sample consisted of PBMCs. The receptors derive from a man aged 25-45 years in good health and CMV-seronegative.

The chain links TRBV2 to TRBJ1-1; 9 bases fit TRBD1. The CDR3 spans 16 residues. V dropped 6 bases and J dropped 1; count of bases not matched to a gene: 9. CDR1 SNHLY and CDR2 FYNNEI come from the germline V gene. The CDR3 loop reads CASRAGTGMWNTEAFF. As DNA, the CDR3 is TGTGCCAGCAGGGCCGGGACAGGGATGTGGAACACTGAAGCTTTCTTT.

V and J are TRBV4-2 and TRBJ2-3, with a tentative D call TRBD1 (6 bases). Per the germline V gene, CDR1 is LGHNA and CDR2 is YNFKEQ. Trimming cost V 1 base and J 2 bases, with 13 bases left between them. This CDR3 contains 16 residues. The CDR3 region has the DNA TGTGCCAGCAGCCAAGGATATACAGGGTCCACAGATACGCAGTATTTT. Its protein product is CASSQGYTGSTDTQYF.

The J gene is TRBJ1-2, the V gene TRBV7-9; 9 bases align to TRBD1. This CDR3 is 15 amino acids long. CDR1 is SEHNR, CDR2 FQNEAQ, per germline (reference sequence). The ends lost 3 bases at V and 5 bases at J; junction bases unmatched: 7. The CDR3 DNA follows: TGTGCCAGCAGCTTGGTACAGGGGGCTCGATATGGCTACACCTTC. This sequence encodes CASSLVQGARYGYTF.

The chain couples TRBV30 to TRBJ2-2; D is possibly TRBD2 (7 bases). The CDR3 length is 14 residues. The ends were cut back, 2 bases at V and 6 bases at J, with 13 bases in the middle. Germline V gene sequence: CDR1 GTSNPN, CDR2 SVGIG (reference sequence). CDR3 DNA sequence: TGTGCCTGGAGTTTCGGGGAGGGGGCCGGGGAGCTGTTTTTT. This translates into CAWSFGEGAGELFF.

J is TRBJ1-1 and V is TRBV10-2; D is ambiguous. V gave up 7 bases and J gave up 1 base, with 10 bases separating them. The CDR3 has 13 amino acids. Germline V lookup: CDR1 WSHSY, CDR2 SAAADI. The CDR3 reads CASNVGWNTEAFF. CDR3 in DNA: TGCGCCAGCAATGTGGGCTGGAACACTGAAGCTTTCTTT.

The chain uses TRBV6-6 and TRBJ1-1; 7 nucleotides align to TRBD1. V trimming: 6 bases; J trimming: 4 bases; junction bases outside the gene matches: 2. From germline, CDR1 is MNHNY and CDR2 SVGAGI (reference sequence). The CDR3 extends over 12 amino acids. The CDR3 loop is CASRTGATEAFF. In DNA form, the CDR3 reads TGTGCCAGCAGAACAGGGGCCACTGAAGCTTTCTTT.

J is TRBJ1-2 and V is TRBV5-1; tentative D call: TRBD1 (6 bases). The V end was cut by 0 bases, the J end by 5 bases, with 17 bases between. Germline values: CDR1 SGHRS, CDR2 YFSETQ. The CDR3 is made up of 16 amino acids. CDR3 DNA sequence: TGCGCCAGCAGCTTGGGTTCGCTGGGGGCGGAGTATGGCTACACCTTC. Its translation: CASSLGSLGAEYGYTF.

The V gene is TRBV9, the J gene TRBJ2-5; 8 bases are a match to TRBD2. The V gene's germline CDR1 is SGDLS and CDR2 YYNGEE. There are 17 residues in the CDR3. The junction had 14 bases not matched to a gene; V was cut back by 4 bases and J by 3 bases. For the CDR3, the DNA is TGTGCCAGCAGCCCCCCCAAACGGACGGGGGGGAAAGAGACCCAGTACTTC. Protein: CASSPPKRTGGKETQYF. The full variable domain, completed using reference TRBV9 and TRBJ2-5, is DSGVTQTPKHLITATGQRVTLRCSPRSGDLSVYWYQQSLDQGLQFLIQYYNGEERAKGNILERFSAQQFPDLHSELNLSSLELGDSALYFCASSPPKRTGGKETQYFGPGTRLLVL.

This clone was seen a handful of times. The rearrangement uses TRBV9 and TRBJ1-1, with 9 bases aligning to TRBD1. CDR1 and CDR2 (germline): SGDLS, YYNGEE. J was trimmed by 3 bases and V by 1 base; bases with no gene match: 1. The CDR3 runs 14 residues. The CDR3: CASSVRQGDTEAFF. CDR3 in DNA: TGTGCCAGCAGCGTACGACAGGGGGACACTGAAGCTTTCTTT.

The gene calls are TRBV9 and TRBJ2-7; tentatively, D is TRBD2 (5 bases). The length of the CDR3 is 15 residues. Germline values: CDR1 SGDLS, CDR2 YYNGEE. V lost 0 bases, J lost 5 bases, and 15 bases lay in between. The CDR3 sequence: CASSVGMKEEDEQYF. Written as DNA, the CDR3 is TGTGCCAGCAGCGTAGGAATGAAAGAGGAGGACGAGCAGTACTTC.

The chain couples TRBV5-1 to TRBJ2-5; TRBD2 is a possible D gene (5 bases). Trimming took off 3 bases at V and 5 bases at J, with 17 bases between the two ends. The CDR3 is 15 amino acids. Germline assignment: CDR1 SGHRS and CDR2 YFSETQ. DNA of the CDR3: TGCGCCAGCAGCTCGGAGGCTAGATGGGAGGAGACCCAGTACTTC. It codes for CASSSEARWEETQYF.

The chain recombines TRBV13 with TRBJ2-7, with a tentative D call TRBD2 (5 bases). The CDR3 runs 16 residues. CDR1 and CDR2 from the germline V gene are PRHDT and FYEKMQ (reference sequence). Trimming removed 2 bases at V and 1 base at J, with 15 bases between. The CDR3: CASSLLSGGLSYEQYF. CDR3 DNA: TGTGCCAGCAGCTTACTATCCGGAGGTCTATCCTACGAGCAGTACTTC.

CDR3 sequence reads: CASSLGTGVPYEQYF. CDR3 bases: TGTGCCAGCAGTTTAGGGACAGGAGTCCCCTACGAGCAGTACTTC. The rearrangement joins TRBV28 to TRBJ2-7; 8 bases align to TRBD1. The length of the CDR3 is 15 residues. V trimming: 2 bases; J trimming: 2 bases; junction bases outside the gene matches: 5. Germline V gene sequence: CDR1 MDHEN, CDR2 SYDVKM. Full variable domain (outside the CDR3, taken from reference TRBV28 and TRBJ2-7): DVKVTQSSRYLVKRTGEKVFLECVQDMDHENMFWYRQDPGLGLRLIYFSYDVKMKEKGDIPEGYSVSREKKERFSLILESASTNQTSMYLCASSLGTGVPYEQYFGPGTRLTVT.